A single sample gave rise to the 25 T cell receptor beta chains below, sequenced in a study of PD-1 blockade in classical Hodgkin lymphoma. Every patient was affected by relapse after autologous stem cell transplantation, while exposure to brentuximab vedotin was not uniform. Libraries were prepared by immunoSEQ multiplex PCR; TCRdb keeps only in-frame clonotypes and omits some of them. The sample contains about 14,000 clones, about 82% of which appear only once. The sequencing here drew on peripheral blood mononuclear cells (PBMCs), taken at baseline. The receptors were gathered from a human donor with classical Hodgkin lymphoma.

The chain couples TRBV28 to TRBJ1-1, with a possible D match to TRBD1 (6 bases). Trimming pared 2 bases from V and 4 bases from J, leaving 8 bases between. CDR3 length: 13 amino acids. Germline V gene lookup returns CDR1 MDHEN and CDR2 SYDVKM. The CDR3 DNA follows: TGTGCCAGCAGTTTAGAGGGGGGCACTGAAGCTTTCTTT. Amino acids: CASSLEGGTEAFF.

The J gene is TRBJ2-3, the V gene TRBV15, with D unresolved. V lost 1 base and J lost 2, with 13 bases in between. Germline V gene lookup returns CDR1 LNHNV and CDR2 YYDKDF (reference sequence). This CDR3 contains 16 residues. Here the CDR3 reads CATSRGLSEYTDTQYF. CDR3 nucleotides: TGTGCCACCAGCAGAGGTCTATCGGAATACACAGATACGCAGTATTTT.

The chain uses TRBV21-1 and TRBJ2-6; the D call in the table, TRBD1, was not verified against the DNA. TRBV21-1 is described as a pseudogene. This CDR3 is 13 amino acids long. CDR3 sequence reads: CSRGILGANVLTF. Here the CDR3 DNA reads TGTAGCAGGGGGATCCTGGGGGCCAACGTCCTGACTTTC.

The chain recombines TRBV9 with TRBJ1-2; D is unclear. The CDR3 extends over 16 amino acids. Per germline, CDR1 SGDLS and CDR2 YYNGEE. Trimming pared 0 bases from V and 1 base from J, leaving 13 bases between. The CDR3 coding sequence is TGTGCCAGCAGCGTAGCAGCACAGAACCTTAACTATGGCTACACCTTC. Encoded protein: CASSVAAQNLNYGYTF.

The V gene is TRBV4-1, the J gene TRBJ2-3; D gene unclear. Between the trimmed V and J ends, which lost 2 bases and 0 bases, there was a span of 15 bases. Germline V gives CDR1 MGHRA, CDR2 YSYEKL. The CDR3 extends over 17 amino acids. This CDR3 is CASSQKGSLTSTDTQYF. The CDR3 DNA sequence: TGCGCCAGCAGCCAAAAAGGAAGCTTAACTAGCACAGATACGCAGTATTTT.

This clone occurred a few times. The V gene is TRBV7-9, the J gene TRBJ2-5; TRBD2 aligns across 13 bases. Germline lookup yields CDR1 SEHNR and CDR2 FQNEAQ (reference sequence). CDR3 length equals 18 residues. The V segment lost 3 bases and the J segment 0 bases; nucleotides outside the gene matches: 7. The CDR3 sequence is CASSLGLAGPQYQETQYF. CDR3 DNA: TGTGCCAGCAGCTTGGGACTAGCGGGACCGCAGTACCAAGAGACCCAGTACTTC.

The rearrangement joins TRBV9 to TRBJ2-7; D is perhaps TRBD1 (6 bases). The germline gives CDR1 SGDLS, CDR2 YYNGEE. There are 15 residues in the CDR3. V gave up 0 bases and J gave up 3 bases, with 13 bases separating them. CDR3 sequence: CASSVDHRENYEQYF. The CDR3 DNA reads TGTGCCAGCAGCGTAGACCACAGGGAAAACTACGAGCAGTACTTC.

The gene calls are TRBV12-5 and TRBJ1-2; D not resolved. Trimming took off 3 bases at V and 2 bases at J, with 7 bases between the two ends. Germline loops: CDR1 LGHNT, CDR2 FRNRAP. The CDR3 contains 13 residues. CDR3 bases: TGTGCTAGTGGTTTTGGGCAGAACTATGGCTACACCTTC. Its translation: CASGFGQNYGYTF.

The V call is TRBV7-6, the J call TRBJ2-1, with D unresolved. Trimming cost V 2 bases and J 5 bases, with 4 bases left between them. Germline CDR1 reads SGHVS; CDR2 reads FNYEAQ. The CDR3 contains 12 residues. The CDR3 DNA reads TGTGCCAGCAGCTTACCACACAATGAGCAGTTCTTC. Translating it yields CASSLPHNEQFF.

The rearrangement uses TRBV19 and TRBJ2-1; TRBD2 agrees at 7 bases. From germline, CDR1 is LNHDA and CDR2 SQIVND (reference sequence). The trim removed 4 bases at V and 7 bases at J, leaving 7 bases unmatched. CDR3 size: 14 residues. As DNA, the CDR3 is TGTGCCAGTAGTAGGGCGGGAGCGGGGAATGAGCAGTTCTTC. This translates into CASSRAGAGNEQFF.

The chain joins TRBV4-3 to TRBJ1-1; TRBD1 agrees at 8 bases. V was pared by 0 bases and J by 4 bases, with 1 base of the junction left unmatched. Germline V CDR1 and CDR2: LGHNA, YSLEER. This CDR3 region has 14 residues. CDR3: CASSQDTGGTEAFF. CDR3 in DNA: TGCGCCAGCAGCCAAGATACAGGGGGCACTGAAGCTTTCTTT.

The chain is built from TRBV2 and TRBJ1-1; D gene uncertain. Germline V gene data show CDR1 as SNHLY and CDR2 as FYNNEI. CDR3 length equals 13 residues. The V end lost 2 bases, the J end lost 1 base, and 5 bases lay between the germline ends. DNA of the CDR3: TGTGCCAGCAGTGAACAGAGGAACACTGAAGCTTTCTTT. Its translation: CASSEQRNTEAFF.

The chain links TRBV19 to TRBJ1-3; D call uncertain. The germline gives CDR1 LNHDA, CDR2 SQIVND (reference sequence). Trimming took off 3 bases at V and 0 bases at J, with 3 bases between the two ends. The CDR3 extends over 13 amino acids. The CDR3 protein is CASSISSGNTIYF. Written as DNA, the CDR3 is TGTGCCAGTAGTATTTCCTCTGGAAACACCATATATTTT.

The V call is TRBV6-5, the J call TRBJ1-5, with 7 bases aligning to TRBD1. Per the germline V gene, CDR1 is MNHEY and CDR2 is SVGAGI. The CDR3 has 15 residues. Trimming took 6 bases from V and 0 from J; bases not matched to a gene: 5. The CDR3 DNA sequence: TGTGCCAGCAGCCCAGGGGGAAATAGCAATCAGCCCCAGCATTTT. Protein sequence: CASSPGGNSNQPQHF.

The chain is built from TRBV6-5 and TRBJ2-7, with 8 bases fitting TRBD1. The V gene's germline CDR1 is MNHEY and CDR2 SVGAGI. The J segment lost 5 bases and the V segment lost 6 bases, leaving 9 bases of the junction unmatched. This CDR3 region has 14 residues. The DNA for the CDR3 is TGTGCCAGCAGCCTCAGGACAGGGCGGGACGAGCAGTACTTC. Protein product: CASSLRTGRDEQYF.

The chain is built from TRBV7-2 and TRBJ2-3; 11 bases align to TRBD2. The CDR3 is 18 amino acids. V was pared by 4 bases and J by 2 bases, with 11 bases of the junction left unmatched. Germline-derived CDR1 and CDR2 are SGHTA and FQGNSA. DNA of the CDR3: TGTGCCAGCAGCTCCCCTCGGCTAGCGGGAGGACTCACAGATACGCAGTATTTT. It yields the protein CASSSPRLAGGLTDTQYF.

This CDR3 is CASSPVGYWNTEAFF. The CDR3 nucleotides are TGTGCCAGCAGTCCTGTCGGGTACTGGAACACTGAAGCTTTCTTT. V and J are TRBV27 and TRBJ1-1; D gene uncertain. V lost 5 bases and J 1 base, leaving 14 bases between the germline ends. The CDR3 contains 15 residues. Germline CDR1 reads MNHEY; CDR2 reads SMNVEV (reference sequence).

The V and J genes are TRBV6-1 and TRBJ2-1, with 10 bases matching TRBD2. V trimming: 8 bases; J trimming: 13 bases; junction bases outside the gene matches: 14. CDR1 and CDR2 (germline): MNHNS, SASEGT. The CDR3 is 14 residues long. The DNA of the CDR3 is TGTGCCAGCGGCGGACTAGCGGAAGAAAGTGAACAGTTCTTC. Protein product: CASGGLAEESEQFF.

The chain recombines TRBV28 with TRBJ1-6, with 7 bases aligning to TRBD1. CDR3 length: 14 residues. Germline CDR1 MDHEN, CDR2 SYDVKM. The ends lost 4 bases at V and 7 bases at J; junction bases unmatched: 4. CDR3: CASSSPGQNSPLHF. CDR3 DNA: TGTGCCAGCAGTTCCCCGGGACAGAATTCACCCCTCCACTTT.

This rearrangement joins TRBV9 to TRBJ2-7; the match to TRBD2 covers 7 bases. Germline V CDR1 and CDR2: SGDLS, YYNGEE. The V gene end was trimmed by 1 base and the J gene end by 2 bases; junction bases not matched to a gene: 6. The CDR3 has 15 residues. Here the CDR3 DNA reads TGTGCCAGCAGCGTAAGGGAGGGGATCCCCTACGAGCAGTACTTC. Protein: CASSVREGIPYEQYF.

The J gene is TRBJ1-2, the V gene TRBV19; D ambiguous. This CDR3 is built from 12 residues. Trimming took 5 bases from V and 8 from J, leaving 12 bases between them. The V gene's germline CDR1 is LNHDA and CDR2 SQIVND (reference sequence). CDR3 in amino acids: CASSPRGWGYTF. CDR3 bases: TGTGCCAGTAGTCCCAGAGGGTGGGGCTACACCTTC.

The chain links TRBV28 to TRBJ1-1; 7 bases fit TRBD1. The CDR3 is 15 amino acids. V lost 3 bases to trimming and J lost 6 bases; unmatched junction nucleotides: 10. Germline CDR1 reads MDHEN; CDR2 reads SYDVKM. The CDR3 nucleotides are TGTGCCAGCAGTTTCCCCGGGACAGCCACCGCTGAAGCTTTCTTT. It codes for CASSFPGTATAEAFF.

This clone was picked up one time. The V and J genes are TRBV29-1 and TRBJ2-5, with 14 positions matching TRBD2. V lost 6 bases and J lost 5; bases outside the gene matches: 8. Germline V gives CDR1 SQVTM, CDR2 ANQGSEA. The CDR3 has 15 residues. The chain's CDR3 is CSVGTSGSYTETQYF. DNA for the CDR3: TGCAGCGTGGGGACTAGCGGGAGCTATACGGAGACCCAGTACTTC.

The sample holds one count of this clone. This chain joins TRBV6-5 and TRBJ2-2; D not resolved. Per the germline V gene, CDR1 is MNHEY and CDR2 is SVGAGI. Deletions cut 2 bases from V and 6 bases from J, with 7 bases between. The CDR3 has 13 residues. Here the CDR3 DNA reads TGTGCCAGCAGTTACAGGGTAGCCGGGGAGCTGTTTTTT. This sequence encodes CASSYRVAGELFF.

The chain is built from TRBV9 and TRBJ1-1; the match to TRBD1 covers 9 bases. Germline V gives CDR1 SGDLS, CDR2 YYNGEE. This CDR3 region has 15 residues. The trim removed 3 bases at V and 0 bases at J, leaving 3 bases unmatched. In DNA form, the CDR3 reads TGTGCCAGCAGCGCTGACAGGGGGATGAACACTGAAGCTTTCTTT. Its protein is CASSADRGMNTEAFF.